This is a list of T cell receptor beta chains from one sample in a study of response to subunit inactivated influenza vaccine. TCRdb re-analysed the RT-PCR reads in MiXCR, keeping a single row per CDR3 protein. The sample contains around 320,000 distinct CDR3 sequences, roughly 20% of which appear only once. The sequences come from PBMCs from blood, collected about 20 months after vaccination. The receptors derive from a man between 50 and 75 years old who received an inactivated influenza vaccine. Each CDR3 is given with its conserved first and last residue. Fields, in order: D gene, J gene, V gene, clone size, CDR3 length, CDR3 protein, CDR3 DNA. The D gene is left open where the match is weak. Not every row has a clone size; where given, it reads once, few, many or a size class.

>TRBD1|TRBJ2-7|TRBV12-3/TRBV12-4|NA|16
CASSPPGQGAPREQYF
TGTGCCAGCAGTCCCCCGGGACAGGGGGCGCCTCGCGAGCAGTACTTC
>NA|TRBJ1-1|TRBV20-1|NA|12
CSARTRDTEAFF
TGCAGTGCTAGGACGAGGGACACTGAAGCTTTCTTT
>TRBD2|TRBJ2-1|TRBV5-1|NA|16
CASSPGLASSYNEQFF
TGCGCCAGCAGCCCAGGACTAGCAAGCTCCTACAATGAGCAGTTCTTC
>NA|TRBJ1-5|TRBV19|few|14
CASSIGVSNQPQHF
TGTGCCAGTAGTATAGGGGTGAGCAATCAGCCCCAGCATTTT
>NA|TRBJ2-1|TRBV7-6|NA|16
CASSFLGGSSYNEQFF
TGTGCCAGCAGCTTCCTTGGGGGGAGCTCCTACAATGAGCAGTTCTTC
>NA|TRBJ2-7|TRBV6-5|NA|14
CASSYRQGWNEQYF
TGTGCCAGCAGTTACAGGCAGGGGTGGAACGAGCAGTACTTC
>NA|TRBJ1-4|TRBV28|few|14
CASSFAGASEKLFF
TGTGCCAGCAGTTTTGCAGGGGCGAGCGAAAAACTGTTTTTT
>NA|TRBJ1-1|TRBV20-1|few|13
CSARWGRNTEAFF
TGCAGTGCTAGATGGGGTAGAAACACTGAAGCTTTCTTT
>NA|TRBJ2-5|TRBV21-1|NA|13
CASSKQDQETQYF
TGTGCCAGCAGCAAACAGGACCAAGAGACCCAGTACTTC
>NA|TRBJ1-2|TRBV6-1|few|13
CASNKPGVYGYTF
TGTGCCAGCAATAAACCAGGGGTCTATGGCTACACCTTC
>NA|TRBJ2-7|TRBV2|few|12
CASSEWSYEQYF
TGTGCCAGCAGTGAATGGTCCTACGAGCAGTACTTC
>TRBD1|TRBJ1-2|TRBV4-3|many|16
CASSQEEWTGGYGYTF
TGCGCCAGCAGCCAAGAAGAATGGACAGGGGGCTATGGCTACACCTTC
>NA|TRBJ1-6|TRBV28|few|17
CASTDRAGAMRNSPLHF
TGTGCCAGCACCGATCGCGCAGGGGCGATGAGGAATTCACCCCTCCACTTT
>NA|TRBJ2-4|TRBV20-1|NA|14
CSAREGLTKNIQYF
TGCAGTGCTAGAGAAGGCCTCACCAAAAACATTCAGTACTTC
>NA|TRBJ1-2|TRBV19|NA|12
CASSIGQRGYTF
TGTGCCAGTAGTATCGGACAACGTGGCTACACCTTC
>NA|TRBJ1-6|TRBV6-2/TRBV6-3|NA|13
CATRRDISSPLHF
TGTGCCACTCGGAGGGACATAAGTTCACCCCTCCACTTT
>TRBD2|TRBJ2-1|TRBV20-1|NA|13
CSARDGSGGRQFF
TGCAGTGCTAGAGATGGGAGCGGGGGTAGGCAGTTCTTC
>NA|TRBJ1-5|TRBV20-1|many|15
CSASQRGGSNQPQHF
TGCAGTGCTAGTCAGCGTGGGGGTAGCAATCAGCCCCAGCATTTT
>TRBD1|TRBJ1-5|TRBV7-8|many|15
CASSSSDRGNQPQHF
TGTGCCAGCAGCTCGTCGGACAGGGGGAATCAGCCCCAGCATTTT
>NA|TRBJ2-1|TRBV14|few|15
CASSQVSNRYNEQFF
TGTGCCAGCAGCCAAGTTTCAAACAGATACAATGAGCAGTTCTTC
>NA|TRBJ1-5|TRBV20-1|NA|15
CSARVGWGGGQPQHF
TGCAGTGCTAGAGTAGGTTGGGGGGGCGGTCAGCCCCAGCATTTT
>NA|TRBJ1-6|TRBV27|NA|13
CASSLDPRDPLHF
TGTGCCAGCAGTCTTGACCCTCGGGACCCCCTCCACTTT
>TRBD2|TRBJ2-1|TRBV20-1|NA|16
CSAREGLQLSYNEQFF
TGCAGTGCTAGAGAGGGACTACAACTCTCCTACAATGAGCAGTTCTTC
>NA|TRBJ2-1|TRBV6-2/TRBV6-3|NA|12
CASSGRDNEQFF
TGTGCCAGCAGTGGCAGGGACAATGAGCAGTTCTTC
>TRBD1|TRBJ1-1|TRBV14|few|14
CASSLVTGIPEAFF
TGTGCCAGCAGTTTGGTGACAGGGATACCTGAAGCTTTCTTT
>TRBD2|TRBJ2-3|TRBV6-5|NA|16
CASSYLRLAGGDTQYF
TGTGCCAGCAGTTACCTCCGACTAGCGGGAGGGGATACGCAGTATTTT
>TRBD1|TRBJ2-4|TRBV29-1|many|14
CSVLGGRGKNIQYF
TGCAGCGTCCTAGGGGGCAGGGGCAAAAACATTCAGTACTTC
>TRBD1|TRBJ1-1|TRBV20-1|few|14
CSAWGDRVNTEAFF
TGCAGTGCTTGGGGGGACAGGGTGAACACTGAAGCTTTCTTT
>TRBD1|TRBJ2-4|TRBV10-3|few|17
CAISTGTGGVAKNIQYF
TGTGCCATCAGCACCGGGACAGGGGGCGTAGCCAAAAACATTCAGTACTTC
>NA|TRBJ1-4|TRBV10-3|few|13
CAISERLNEKLFF
TGTGCCATCAGTGAACGCCTTAATGAAAAACTGTTTTTT
>TRBD2|TRBJ2-1|TRBV7-3|few|15
CASSLGLAGATEQFF
TGTGCCAGCAGCTTAGGGCTAGCGGGAGCTACTGAGCAGTTCTTC
>TRBD2|TRBJ2-3|TRBV20-1|many|16
CSAKVSGLAYTDTQYF
TGCAGTGCTAAGGTTTCGGGACTAGCGTACACAGATACGCAGTATTTT